What follows are 26 T cell receptor beta chains derived from one specimen sequenced in a study of blood T cell repertoires in COVID-19. Assay: immunoSEQ multiplex PCR; the TCRdb copy retains only in-frame clones and omits some. The data show some 240,000 clones, about 89% seen once. The specimen sequenced was peripheral blood. The receptor source for this set is a man between 60 and 70 years old who had recovered from COVID-19.

The chain links TRBV19 to TRBJ2-3; 9 bases are shared with TRBD2. There are 14 residues in the CDR3. The V and J ends lost 3 bases and 3 bases, in that order; junction bases with no gene match: 1. In germline, CDR1 is LNHDA, CDR2 SQIVND (reference sequence). CDR3 nucleotides: TGTGCCAGTAGTATTAGCGGGGGAACAGATACGCAGTATTTT. Amino acid sequence: CASSISGGTDTQYF.

The rearrangement uses TRBV5-4 and TRBJ1-2, with D unresolved. This CDR3 contains 14 residues. Germline V gives CDR1 SGHNT, CDR2 YYREEE (reference sequence). With 0 bases removed from V and 2 bases from J, the gap between germline ends came to 8 bases. The CDR3 DNA sequence: TGTGCCAGCAGCTTGGGGGGAGCAAACTATGGCTACACCTTC. Protein sequence: CASSLGGANYGYTF.

By share, this clone ranks as large. V and J are TRBV21-1 and TRBJ1-2; TRBD1 is the table's D call, not checked against the DNA. TRBV21-1 constitutes a pseudogene. There are 17 residues in the CDR3. CDR3 DNA: TGTGCCAGCAGCAAGGGCGGCAGGGGGCAGGGAAACTATGGCTACACCTTC. It specifies CASSKGGRGQGNYGYTF.

The CDR3 DNA reads TGTGCCAGCAGCCAAGTCTTGAGGAACACTGAAGCTTTCTTT. This translates into CASSQVLRNTEAFF. The rearrangement uses TRBV3-1 (or the pseudogene TRBV3-2) and TRBJ1-1; D is uncertain. The CDR3 is 14 residues long. The V and J ends lost 1 base and 1 base respectively, with 7 bases between them. CDR1 is LGHDT and CDR2 is YNNKEL in the germline V gene (reference sequence).

A few counts support this clone. The CDR3 region has the DNA TGTGCCACCAGCAGGGGATACCGGGACAGGGGATCCTACGAGCAGTACTTC. It yields the protein CATSRGYRDRGSYEQYF. The V and J genes are TRBV15 and TRBJ2-7; 10 nucleotides line up with TRBD1. The V segment lost 3 bases and the J segment 1 base; nucleotides outside the gene matches: 9. The CDR3 has 17 residues. CDR1 LNHNV and CDR2 YYDKDF come from the germline V gene (reference sequence).

The chain couples TRBV7-3 to TRBJ1-1, with D perhaps matching TRBD1 (5 bases). The CDR3 runs to 13 residues. Germline V gene sequence: CDR1 SGHTA, CDR2 FQGTGA. Deletions cut 5 bases from V and 5 bases from J, with 12 bases between. The chain's CDR3 is CASSRWGGTEAFF. The CDR3 bases are TGTGCCAGCAGCCGATGGGGGGGTACTGAAGCTTTCTTT.

The chain has TRBV10-3 and TRBJ2-1, with 9 bases that match TRBD2. Germline values: CDR1 ENHRY, CDR2 SYGVKD. This CDR3 is built from 16 residues. The V gene end was trimmed by 1 base and the J gene end by 11 bases; junction bases not matched to a gene: 12. CDR3 coding DNA: TGTGCCATCAGTGAGTGGGCTAGCGGGGCCGGGGGGAAGCAGTTCTTC. This translates into CAISEWASGAGGKQFF.

This CDR3 is CASSPSPTSGVETQYF. CDR3 DNA sequence: TGCGCCAGCAGCCCGTCACCGACTAGCGGGGTGGAGACCCAGTACTTC. This rearrangement joins TRBV5-1 to TRBJ2-5, with TRBD2 matching 11 bases. CDR1 and CDR2 from the germline V gene are SGHRS and YFSETQ. After removal of 4 bases from V and 5 bases from J, the junction contained 10 bases not matched to a gene. The CDR3 runs to 16 residues.

The table lists this clone with a count of one. The V gene is TRBV4-3, the J gene TRBJ2-3; 12 positions agree with TRBD2. Germline CDR1 and CDR2: LGHNA and YSLEER. With 1 base clipped from V and 3 bases from J, the junction kept 2 bases outside the gene matches. This CDR3 contains 16 residues. CDR3 loop: CASSQGLAGGTDTQYF. Here the CDR3 DNA reads TGCGCCAGCAGCCAAGGGCTAGCGGGAGGGACAGATACGCAGTATTTT.

To note about this clone: The junction departs from the called germline gene at one end, perhaps through a read error. The chain employs TRBV14 and TRBJ1-2, with 10 bases lining up with TRBD1. The CDR3 has 15 amino acids. Germline CDR1 SGHDN, CDR2 FVKESK. The CDR3 region has the DNA TGTGCCAGCAGCCAAGCCGGGACAGGGGCTTGGGTTTACGCCTTC. Protein product: CASSQAGTGAWVYAF. Full variable domain (outside the CDR3, taken from reference TRBV14 and TRBJ1-2): EAGVTQFPSHSVIEKGQTVTLRCDPISGHDNLYWYRRVMGKEIKFLLHFVKESKQDESGMPNNRFLAERTGGTYSTLKVQPAELEDSGVYFCASSQAGTGAWVYAFGSGTRLTVV.

This rearrangement joins TRBV19 to TRBJ1-2, with 7 bases matching TRBD1. This CDR3 has 18 amino acids. From germline, CDR1 is LNHDA and CDR2 SQIVND (reference sequence). Losses at the gene ends were 6 bases for V and 2 bases for J; bases not matched to a gene: 18. CDR3 protein: CASSIYSGGLAFNYGYTF. In DNA, the CDR3 is TGTGCCAGTAGCATCTACTCAGGGGGGTTGGCCTTCAACTATGGCTACACCTTC.

This clone was recorded once. The CDR3, as DNA: TGTGCCAGCAGCCGACAGGGGACGCAAGAGACCCAGTACTTC. Amino acid sequence: CASSRQGTQETQYF. The chain links TRBV5-6 to TRBJ2-5; TRBD1 matches 8 bases. The V gene's germline CDR1 is SGHDT and CDR2 YYEEEE. The junction had 4 bases not matched to a gene; V was cut back by 4 bases and J by 2 bases. The CDR3 length is 14 residues.

J is TRBJ2-3 and V is TRBV14; no definite D call. Germline CDR1 SGHDN, CDR2 FVKESK. This CDR3 comprises 16 residues. V lost 0 bases and J lost 6, with 16 bases in between. CDR3 sequence reads: CASSQDFRSFADTQYF. CDR3 bases: TGTGCCAGCAGCCAAGACTTCAGGTCGTTTGCGGATACGCAGTATTTT.

The table lists this clone with a count of one. V gene TRBV3-1 (or the pseudogene TRBV3-2) combines with J gene TRBJ1-6, with 7 nucleotides matching TRBD1. The germline CDR1 and CDR2 sequences are LGHDT and YNNKEL (reference sequence). The CDR3 length is 15 residues. V lost 2 bases and J lost 9; bases outside the gene matches: 7. The CDR3 sequence: CASSQHDRVTSPLHF. For the CDR3, the DNA is TGTGCCAGCAGCCAACACGACAGGGTGACTTCACCCCTCCACTTT.

The genes are TRBV7-2 and TRBJ1-5; D possibly corresponds to TRBD1 (6 bases). This CDR3 comprises 14 residues. CDR1 is SGHTA and CDR2 is FQGNSA in the germline V gene. The V gene lost 3 bases and the J gene lost 4 bases, with 10 bases spanning the gap. CDR3 protein: CASSFAGTNQPQHF. The CDR3 coding sequence is TGTGCCAGCAGCTTCGCCGGGACAAATCAGCCCCAGCATTTT.

V and J are TRBV5-1 and TRBJ2-5; D not resolved. Germline loops: CDR1 SGHRS, CDR2 YFSETQ. V shed 0 bases and J shed 1 base, with 7 bases lying between them. This CDR3 has 14 amino acids. CDR3 coding DNA: TGCGCCAGCAGCTTGGGCCAGTTCCAAGAGACCCAGTACTTC. Translated: CASSLGQFQETQYF. The whole variable domain, filled in from reference TRBV5-1 and TRBJ2-5, reads KAGVTQTPRYLIKTRGQQVTLSCSPISGHRSVSWYQQTPGQGLQFLFEYFSETQRNKGNFPGRFSGRQFSNSRSEMNVSTLELGDSALYLCASSLGQFQETQYFGPGTRLLVL.

This chain links TRBV4-3 with TRBJ2-7; D remains unclear. The CDR3 is 17 amino acids. Germline V gene lookup returns CDR1 LGHNA and CDR2 YSLEER. V gave up 1 base and J gave up 2 bases, with 18 bases separating them. This CDR3 is CASSQAPRGDGPYEQYF. CDR3 nucleotides: TGCGCCAGCAGCCAAGCCCCTCGAGGAGACGGTCCCTACGAGCAGTACTTC.

V usage is TRBV6-5 and J usage is TRBJ2-7, with D perhaps matching TRBD1 (6 bases). Germline CDR1 reads MNHEY; CDR2 reads SVGAGI. The CDR3 length is 15 residues. V lost 7 bases to trimming and J lost 4 bases, with 20 bases between them. CDR3 loop: CASIKSGANGYEQYF. The DNA for the CDR3 is TGTGCCAGCATCAAATCAGGGGCGAATGGGTACGAGCAGTACTTC.

The V call is TRBV7-2, the J call TRBJ1-1, with a tentative D call TRBD1 (5 bases). Germline CDR1 and CDR2: SGHTA and FQGNSA. CDR3 size: 15 residues. The germline V and J ends were trimmed by 3 bases and 4 bases, with 15 bases remaining between them. The chain's CDR3 is CASSLSGWGGTEAFF. The CDR3 nucleotides are TGTGCCAGCAGCTTGTCTGGTTGGGGGGGCACTGAAGCTTTCTTT.

The chain joins TRBV27 to TRBJ2-1; 12 bases align to TRBD2. The germline gives CDR1 MNHEY, CDR2 SMNVEV (reference sequence). The CDR3 spans 15 residues. The trim removed 7 bases at V and 6 bases at J, leaving 7 bases unmatched. DNA of the CDR3: TGTGCCAGCACCGAGGGGACTAGCGGGTTCAATGAGCAGTTCTTC. Protein sequence: CASTEGTSGFNEQFF.

The V gene is TRBV18, the J gene TRBJ1-3; D may be TRBD1 (5 bases). The CDR3 spans 16 residues. Germline loops: CDR1 KGHSH, CDR2 LQKENI. V lost 5 bases to trimming and J lost 4 bases, with 18 bases between them. The CDR3 reads CASSLPMGPRGNTIYF. CDR3 nucleotide sequence: TGTGCCAGCTCATTACCGATGGGGCCGAGAGGAAACACCATATATTTT.

This sequence joins TRBV19 and TRBJ2-1; 8 bases are a match to TRBD1. Losses at the gene ends were 1 base for V and 6 bases for J; bases not matched to a gene: 5. Per germline, CDR1 LNHDA and CDR2 SQIVND (reference sequence). The CDR3 totals 15 residues. CDR3 nucleotide sequence: TGTGCCAGTAGTATAGTGGGGACAGGAGGCAATGAGCAGTTCTTC. It translates to CASSIVGTGGNEQFF.

This sequence joins TRBV29-1 and TRBJ2-3; 11 positions match TRBD1. There are 12 residues in the CDR3. Looked up from germline, CDR1 is SQVTM and CDR2 is ANQGSEA. Trimming cost V 6 bases and J 4 bases; bases outside gene matches: 0. The CDR3 nucleotides are TGCAGCGTGGGACAGGGGGCAGATACGCAGTATTTT. Encoded protein: CSVGQGADTQYF.

This chain joins TRBV19 and TRBJ2-3; the match to TRBD2 covers 8 bases. The CDR3 loop spans 17 amino acids. Germline V gene data show CDR1 as LNHDA and CDR2 as SQIVND (reference sequence). After removal of 3 bases from V and 2 bases from J, the junction contained 10 bases not matched to a gene. The CDR3: CASSIRGGRGDTDTQYF. The CDR3 nucleotides are TGTGCCAGTAGTATCCGGGGGGGCAGGGGCGACACAGATACGCAGTATTTT. Supplemented by reference TRBV19 and TRBJ2-3, the full variable domain reads DGGITQSPKYLFRKEGQNVTLSCEQNLNHDAMYWYRQDPGQGLRLIYYSQIVNDFQKGDIAEGYSVSREKKESFPLTVTSAQKNPTAFYLCASSIRGGRGDTDTQYFGPGTRLTVL.

This chain joins TRBV6-2 or TRBV6-3 and TRBJ2-1, with D maybe TRBD2 (5 bases). V lost 6 bases and J 7 bases, leaving 10 bases between the germline ends. Germline V gene data show CDR1 as MNHEY and CDR2 as SVGEGT. This CDR3 has 12 amino acids. CDR3 coding DNA: TGTGCCAGCAGCATACTAGGGAATGAGCAGTTCTTC. This gives the protein CASSILGNEQFF.

The chain couples TRBV5-1 to TRBJ1-1, with D perhaps TRBD1 (6 bases). CDR3 length equals 14 residues. Germline V lookup: CDR1 SGHRS, CDR2 YFSETQ. V was cut by 7 bases and J by 2 bases, with 15 bases left in between. The CDR3 here is CASGNTGTNTEAFF. The CDR3 DNA follows: TGCGCCAGCGGAAATACAGGGACAAACACTGAAGCTTTCTTT.